The clone carrying this TCR beta chain was recorded at least ten times. The sample belongs to a study of metastatic and nonmetastatic thyroid tumors. TCRdb reprocessed the PCR reads using MiXCR. The sample has 25,000 to 35,000 clones, approximately 16% seen once; the top ten hold about 4.2%. Every patient was untreated before thyroid surgery. The material sequenced was blood. The clonotype originates from a female donor with papillary thyroid cancer or a benign thyroid nodule (not recorded which). Some clones in this sample may be carry-over from other donors' samples.

DNA of the CDR3: TGCAGTGCTAGAGACCTTCCGGGACTTACATTGGAGACCCAGTACTTC. Amino acid sequence: CSARDLPGLTLETQYF. The J gene is TRBJ2-5, the V gene TRBV20-1; weak D call: TRBD2 (6 bases). Trimming cost V 0 bases and J 5 bases, with 19 bases left between them. The CDR3 runs 16 residues. Germline lookup yields CDR1 DFQATT and CDR2 SNEGSKA (reference sequence).